This TCR beta chain was captured in a study of T cell repertoires in cytomegalovirus infection. In the study overall: It was recently identified HLA-C-restricted and well-studied HLA-B-restricted CMV epitopes that the study used. Evidence of both CMV infection and a matching HLA type came from public TCR beta signatures. Overall study findings and caveats: The ex vivo response showed dominance by HLA-C-restricted CMV-specific TCR beta clonotypes. Accumulated public TCR beta family frequency recognized individuals carrying CMV together with the relevant HLA.

Germline lookup yields CDR1 SGHVS and CDR2 FQNEAQ. Trimming shortened V by 5 bases and J by 1 base, and 13 bases separated the two germline ends. The CDR3 spans 15 residues. A single record per CDR3 protein comes from TCRdb applying MiXCR to the reads. The sample holds about 740,000 distinct CDR3 sequences, around 32% seen once. This clonotype was counted a few times. As yet, its antigen is unknown. The sequencing here drew on cultured PBMCs, taken from culture after CMV antigen stimulation. This chain uses TRBV7-8 with TRBJ2-3; D not resolved. The receptor was derived from a human donor in good health (CMV status not recorded). Some clones in this sample may be carry-over from other donors' samples. The CDR3 reads CASSTGPRGTDTQYF. CDR3 in DNA: TGTGCCAGCAGCACTGGGCCAAGGGGCACAGATACGCAGTATTTT.